The clone carrying this T cell receptor (beta chain) appeared a single time. Per the original methods: Nucleated cell counts were estimated from reference gene primer amplification. Sequencing used immunoSEQ multiplex PCR; TCRdb keeps in-frame clones, though not all of them. The D gene and trimming were derived from the DNA, and the V and J assignments and clone size from that table. The table includes 200,000 or so clones, over 75% detected once. This CDR3 comprises 14 residues. The V end lost 2 bases, the J end lost 12 bases, and 16 bases lay between the germline ends. Germline V gene sequence: CDR1 MDHEN, CDR2 SYDVKM. In terms of age and location, participants ranged from roughly 18 to 90 years and lived in around 22 US areas. The sample is drawn from a study of blood T cell repertoires in COVID-19. Study information: The study drew acute and convalescent COVID-19 samples from the United States, Italy and Spain.

The material sequenced was PBMCs or T cells enriched from blood (not recorded which). The sequence came from a man under 40 in a cohort exposed to, infected with or recovered from COVID-19 (not recorded which). V is TRBV28 and J is TRBJ1-4; D might be TRBD1 (5 bases). As DNA, the CDR3 is TGTGCCAGCAGTTTAATTTTCCGGGCGGGGGAACTGTTTTTT. This sequence encodes CASSLIFRAGELFF. Full variable domain (rest looked up from reference TRBV28 and TRBJ1-4): DVKVTQSSRYLVKRTGEKVFLECVQDMDHENMFWYRQDPGLGLRLIYFSYDVKMKEKGDIPEGYSVSREKKERFSLILESASTNQTSMYLCASSLIFRAGELFFGSGTQLSVL.